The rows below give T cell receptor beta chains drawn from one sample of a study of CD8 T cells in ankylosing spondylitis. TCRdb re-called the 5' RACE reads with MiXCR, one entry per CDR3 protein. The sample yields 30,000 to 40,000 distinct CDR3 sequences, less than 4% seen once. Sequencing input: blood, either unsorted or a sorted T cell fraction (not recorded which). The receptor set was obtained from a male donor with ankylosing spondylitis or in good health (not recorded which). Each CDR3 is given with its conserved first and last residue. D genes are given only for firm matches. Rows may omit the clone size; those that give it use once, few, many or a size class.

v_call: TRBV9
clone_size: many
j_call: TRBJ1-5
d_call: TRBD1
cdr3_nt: TGTGCCAGCAGCGCCGGGACAGGGAGTAGCAATCAGCCCCAGCATTTT
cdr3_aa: CASSAGTGSSNQPQHF

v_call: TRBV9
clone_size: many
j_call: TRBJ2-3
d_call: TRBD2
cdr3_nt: TGTGCCAGCAGCGTAGAACTAGCGGGGCACACAGATACGCAGTATTTT
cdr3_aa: CASSVELAGHTDTQYF

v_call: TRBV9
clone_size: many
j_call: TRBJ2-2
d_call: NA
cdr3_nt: TGTGCCAGCAGCGTCACACAGGGTTACACCGGGGAGCTGTTTTTT
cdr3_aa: CASSVTQGYTGELFF

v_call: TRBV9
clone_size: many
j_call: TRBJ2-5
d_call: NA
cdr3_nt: TGTGCCAGCAGCGTAGGGTTGGCTACCGTACAAGAGACCCAGTACTTC
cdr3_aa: CASSVGLATVQETQYF

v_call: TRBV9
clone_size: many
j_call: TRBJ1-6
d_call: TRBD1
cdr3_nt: TGTGCCAGCAGCGCGACAGGGGGTCGAACCTATAATTCACCCCTCCACTTT
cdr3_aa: CASSATGGRTYNSPLHF

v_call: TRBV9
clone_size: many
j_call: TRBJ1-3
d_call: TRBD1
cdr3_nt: TGTGCCAGCAGCCCCGGGGACAGGGTCGCAAACACCATATATTTT
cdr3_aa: CASSPGDRVANTIYF

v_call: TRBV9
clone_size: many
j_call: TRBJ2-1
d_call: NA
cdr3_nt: TGTGCCAGCAGCGTAGTATCCGGGGGAAGCTCCTACAATGAGCAGTTCTTC
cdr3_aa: CASSVVSGGSSYNEQFF

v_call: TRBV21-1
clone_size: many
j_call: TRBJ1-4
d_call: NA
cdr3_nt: TGTGCCAGCAGCAAAGCGCGGGGGCAGGAAAAACTGTTTTTT
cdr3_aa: CASSKARGQEKLFF

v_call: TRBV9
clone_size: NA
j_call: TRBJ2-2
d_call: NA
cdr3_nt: TGTGCCAGCAGCGTGCTACAGGGGAACACCGGGGAGCTGTTTTTT
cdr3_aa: CASSVLQGNTGELFF

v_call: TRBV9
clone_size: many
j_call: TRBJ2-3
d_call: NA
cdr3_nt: TGTGCCAGCAGCGTTGACCTAGCTAGCACAGATACGCAGTATTTT
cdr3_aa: CASSVDLASTDTQYF

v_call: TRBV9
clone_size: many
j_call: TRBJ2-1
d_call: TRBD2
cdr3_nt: TGTGCCAGCAGCCTAACGACTAGCGGAGGATACAATGAGCAGTTCTTC
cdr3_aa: CASSLTTSGGYNEQFF

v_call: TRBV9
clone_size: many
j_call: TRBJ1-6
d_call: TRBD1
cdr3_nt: TGTGCCAGCACAAAGGACAGGGATGATTCACCCCTCCACTTT
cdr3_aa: CASTKDRDDSPLHF

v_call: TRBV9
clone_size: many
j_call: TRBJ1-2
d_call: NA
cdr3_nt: TGTGCCAGCAGCGTAGACGGCCGCTATGGCTACACCTTC
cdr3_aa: CASSVDGRYGYTF

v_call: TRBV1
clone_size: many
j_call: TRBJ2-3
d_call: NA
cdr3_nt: TGCACCAGCCGTGACAGGGGAGACACAGATACGCAGTATTTT
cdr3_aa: CTSRDRGDTDTQYF

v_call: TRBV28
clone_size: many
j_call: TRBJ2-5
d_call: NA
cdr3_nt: TGTGCCAGCACTCTGGGGGTGGGGTACCAAGAGACCCAGTACTTC
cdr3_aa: CASTLGVGYQETQYF

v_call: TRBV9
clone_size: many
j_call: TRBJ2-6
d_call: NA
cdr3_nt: TGTGCCAGCAGACAGGACTCTGGGGCCAACGTCCTGACTTTC
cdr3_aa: CASRQDSGANVLTF

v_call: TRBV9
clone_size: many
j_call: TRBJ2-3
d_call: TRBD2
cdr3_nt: TGTGCCAGCGGCCTAGGGACTAGCGGGAGCACAGATACGCAGTATTTT
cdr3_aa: CASGLGTSGSTDTQYF

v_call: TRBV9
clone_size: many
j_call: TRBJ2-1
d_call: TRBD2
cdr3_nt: TGTGCCAGCAGCCGGAGGTCGGGGGGTGGTGAGCAGTTCTTC
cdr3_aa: CASSRRSGGGEQFF

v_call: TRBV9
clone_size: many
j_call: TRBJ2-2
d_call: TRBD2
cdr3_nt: TGTGCCAGCAGCCAAACTAGCGGGAGCGACACCGGGGAGCTGTTTTTT
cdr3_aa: CASSQTSGSDTGELFF

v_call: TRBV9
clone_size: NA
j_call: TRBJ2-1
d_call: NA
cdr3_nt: TGTGCCAGCAGCGTGAGGGCCCCGGGTAATGAGCAGTTCTTC
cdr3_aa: CASSVRAPGNEQFF

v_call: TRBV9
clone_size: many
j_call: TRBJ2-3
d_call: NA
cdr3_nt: TGTGCCAGCAGCGTTGGATACTCTAGCACAGATACGCAGTATTTT
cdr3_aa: CASSVGYSSTDTQYF

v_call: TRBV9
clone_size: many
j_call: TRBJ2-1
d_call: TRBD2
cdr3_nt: TGTGCCAGCAGCGTTGGGGCAGGGACTAGCGGGAGGTATCGCAATGAGCAGTTCTTC
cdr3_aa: CASSVGAGTSGRYRNEQFF

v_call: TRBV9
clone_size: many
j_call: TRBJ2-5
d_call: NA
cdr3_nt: TGTGCCAGCAGCGTAGGGGATCTGGCGCCACAAGAGACCCAGTACTTC
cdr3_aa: CASSVGDLAPQETQYF

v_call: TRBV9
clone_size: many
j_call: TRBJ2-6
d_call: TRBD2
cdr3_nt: TGTGCCAGCAGCCCCCGGGAGGGGGGGAGGTGGGCCAACGTCCTGACTTTC
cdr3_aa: CASSPREGGRWANVLTF

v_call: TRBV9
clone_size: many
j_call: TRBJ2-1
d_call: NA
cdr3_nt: TGTGCCAGCAGCCGAGAAGCGTACAATGAGCAGTTCTTC
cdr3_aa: CASSREAYNEQFF

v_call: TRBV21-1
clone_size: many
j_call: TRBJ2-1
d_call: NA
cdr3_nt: TGTGCCAGCAGCCCCAGTTTTGCGGGAGCTTTGCATGAGCAGTTCTTC
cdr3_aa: CASSPSFAGALHEQFF

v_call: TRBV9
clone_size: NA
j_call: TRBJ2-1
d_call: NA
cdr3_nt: TGTGCCAGCAGCCTCCGCGGGATGAGCTCCTACAATGAGCAGTTCTTC
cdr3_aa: CASSLRGMSSYNEQFF

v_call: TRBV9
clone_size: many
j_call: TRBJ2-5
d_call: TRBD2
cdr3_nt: TGTGCCAGCAGCGCATCTTTAGGACTAGCGGGGGGCTCGGGACAAGAGACCCAGTACTTC
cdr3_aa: CASSASLGLAGGSGQETQYF

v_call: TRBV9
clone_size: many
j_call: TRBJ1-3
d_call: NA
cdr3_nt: TGTGCCAGCAGCTCGACTACTCCAGGGAGAAGCAGCGGAAACACCATATATTTT
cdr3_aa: CASSSTTPGRSSGNTIYF

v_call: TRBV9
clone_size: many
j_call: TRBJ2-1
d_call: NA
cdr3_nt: TGTGCCAGCAGCGTGGGACAGGTGTCGACTAGCGCCGTAAATGAGCAGTTCTTC
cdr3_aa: CASSVGQVSTSAVNEQFF

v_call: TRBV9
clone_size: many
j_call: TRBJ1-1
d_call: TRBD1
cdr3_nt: TGTGCCAGCAGCGTAGACGGACAGGGATATGAAGCTTTCTTT
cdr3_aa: CASSVDGQGYEAFF

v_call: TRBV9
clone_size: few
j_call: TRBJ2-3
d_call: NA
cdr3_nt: TGTGCCAGCAGCCCCTCTCCGGGCGGCACAGATACGCAGTATTTT
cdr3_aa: CASSPSPGGTDTQYF

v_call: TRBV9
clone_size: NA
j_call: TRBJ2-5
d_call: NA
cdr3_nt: TGTGCCAGCAGCGTAGATCCCGCGGTGTCGGCCCAGTACTTC
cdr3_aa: CASSVDPAVSAQYF

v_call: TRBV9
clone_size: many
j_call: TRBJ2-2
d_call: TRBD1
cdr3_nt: TGTGCCAGCAGCCCCCAGGGGGCGAACACCGGGGAGCTGTTTTTT
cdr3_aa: CASSPQGANTGELFF

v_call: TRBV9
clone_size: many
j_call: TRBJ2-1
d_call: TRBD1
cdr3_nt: TGTGCCAGCAGCGTAGAGGCAGGGGGCTGGTATGAGCAGTTCTTC
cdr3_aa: CASSVEAGGWYEQFF

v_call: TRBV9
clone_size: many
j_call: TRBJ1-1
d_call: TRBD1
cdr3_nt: TGTGCCAGCAGCGTAGGAGGGACAGTGAATCTGGGAGCTTTCTTT
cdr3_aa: CASSVGGTVNLGAFF

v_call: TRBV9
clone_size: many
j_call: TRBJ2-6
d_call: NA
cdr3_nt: TGTGCCAGCAGTCAAATCCCAGGGGGGGCCTCTGGGGCCAACGTCCTGACTTTC
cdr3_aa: CASSQIPGGASGANVLTF

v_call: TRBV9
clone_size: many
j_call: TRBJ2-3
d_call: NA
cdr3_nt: TGTGCCAGCAGCGTAAGGGTGGGAGGTACAGATACGCAGTATTTT
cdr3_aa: CASSVRVGGTDTQYF

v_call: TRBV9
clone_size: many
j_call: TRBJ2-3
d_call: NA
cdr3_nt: TGTGCCAGCAGCGTAGGAGTACAGGTGACAGATACGCAGTATTTT
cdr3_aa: CASSVGVQVTDTQYF

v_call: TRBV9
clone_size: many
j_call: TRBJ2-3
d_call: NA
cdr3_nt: TGTGCCAGCAGCGTAGAGGCGGCGGTGGCTAGCACAGATACGCAGTATTTT
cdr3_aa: CASSVEAAVASTDTQYF

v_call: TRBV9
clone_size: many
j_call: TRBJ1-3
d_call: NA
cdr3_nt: TGTGCCAGCAGCGGGACAGTCTCTGGAAACACCATATATTTT
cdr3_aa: CASSGTVSGNTIYF

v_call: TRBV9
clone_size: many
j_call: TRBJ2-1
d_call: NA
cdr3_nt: TGTGCCAGCAGCGTAGGGGACGTCGGGTACAATGAGCAGTTCTTC
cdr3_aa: CASSVGDVGYNEQFF

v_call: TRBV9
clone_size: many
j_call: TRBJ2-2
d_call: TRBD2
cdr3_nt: TGTGCCAGCAGCGTGAAGAGGAAGACTAGCGGTAACACCGGGGAGCTGTTTTTT
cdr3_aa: CASSVKRKTSGNTGELFF

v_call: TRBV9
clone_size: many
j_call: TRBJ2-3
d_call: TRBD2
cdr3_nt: TGTGCCAGCAGCGTAGAATTACTAGCGACCACAGATACGCAGTATTTT
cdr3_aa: CASSVELLATTDTQYF

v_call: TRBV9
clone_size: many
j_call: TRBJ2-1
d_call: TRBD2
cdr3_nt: TGTGCCAGCAGCAAAACAGCGGGAGGGGGCCCCTACAATGAGCAGTTCTTC
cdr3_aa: CASSKTAGGGPYNEQFF

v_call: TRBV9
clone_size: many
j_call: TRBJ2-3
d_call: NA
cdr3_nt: TGTGCCAGCAGCGTAATCCCTGGTACCACAGATACGCAGTATTTT
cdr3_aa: CASSVIPGTTDTQYF

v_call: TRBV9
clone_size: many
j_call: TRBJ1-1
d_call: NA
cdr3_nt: TGTGCCAGCAGCGCCTCATGGGCTGGCACTGAAGCTTTCTTT
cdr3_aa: CASSASWAGTEAFF

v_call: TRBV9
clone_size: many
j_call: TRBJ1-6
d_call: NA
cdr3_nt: TGTGCCAGCAGCGCGAGCCCCGGGACATTTTCTTCACCCCTCCACTTT
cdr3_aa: CASSASPGTFSSPLHF

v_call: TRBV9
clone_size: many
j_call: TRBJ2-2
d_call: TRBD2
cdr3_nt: TGTGCCAGCAGCGTAGAAGCGGGAGGGCCGGCCGGGGAGCTGTTTTTT
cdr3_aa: CASSVEAGGPAGELFF